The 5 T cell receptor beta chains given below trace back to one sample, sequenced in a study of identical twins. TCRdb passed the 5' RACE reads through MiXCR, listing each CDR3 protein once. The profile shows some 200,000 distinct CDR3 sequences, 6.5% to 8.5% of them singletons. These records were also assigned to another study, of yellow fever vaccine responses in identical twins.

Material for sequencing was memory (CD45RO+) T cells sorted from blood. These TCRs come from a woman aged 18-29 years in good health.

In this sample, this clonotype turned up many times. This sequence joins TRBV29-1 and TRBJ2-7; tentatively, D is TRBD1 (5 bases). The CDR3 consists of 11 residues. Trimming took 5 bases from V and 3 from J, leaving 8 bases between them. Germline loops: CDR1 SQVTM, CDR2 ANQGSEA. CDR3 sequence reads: CSVWGSYEQYF. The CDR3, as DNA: TGCAGCGTTTGGGGCAGCTACGAGCAGTACTTC.

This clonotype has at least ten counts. CDR3 coding DNA: TGCGCCAGCAGCGCTGCCTTGAACACTGAAGCTTTCTTT. Translated: CASSAALNTEAFF. This sequence joins TRBV5-1 and TRBJ1-1; D is unresolved. Trimming cost V 4 bases and J 0 bases, with 7 bases left between them. Germline V gene sequence: CDR1 SGHRS, CDR2 YFSETQ. The CDR3 extends over 13 amino acids.

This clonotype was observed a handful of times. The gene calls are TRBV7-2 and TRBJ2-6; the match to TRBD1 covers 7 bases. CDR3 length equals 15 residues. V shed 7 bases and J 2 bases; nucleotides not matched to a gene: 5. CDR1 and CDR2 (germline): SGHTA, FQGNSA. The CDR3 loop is CASTVDRAGANVLTF. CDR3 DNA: TGTGCCAGCACCGTAGACAGGGCTGGGGCCAACGTCCTGACTTTC.

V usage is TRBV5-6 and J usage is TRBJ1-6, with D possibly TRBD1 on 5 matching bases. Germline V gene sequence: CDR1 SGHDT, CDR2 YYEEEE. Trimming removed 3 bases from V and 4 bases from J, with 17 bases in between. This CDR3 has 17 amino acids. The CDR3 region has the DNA TGTGCCAGCAGCTCCTCAACAGGACTAAGATATAATTCACCCCTCCACTTT. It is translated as CASSSSTGLRYNSPLHF.

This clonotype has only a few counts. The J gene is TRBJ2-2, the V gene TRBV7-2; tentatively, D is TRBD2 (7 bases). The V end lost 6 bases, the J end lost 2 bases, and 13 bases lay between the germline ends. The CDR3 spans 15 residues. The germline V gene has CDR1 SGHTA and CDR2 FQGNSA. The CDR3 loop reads CASSLGGPNTGELFF. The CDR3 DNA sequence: TGTGCCAGCAGTTTGGGGGGGCCCAACACCGGGGAGCTGTTTTTT.